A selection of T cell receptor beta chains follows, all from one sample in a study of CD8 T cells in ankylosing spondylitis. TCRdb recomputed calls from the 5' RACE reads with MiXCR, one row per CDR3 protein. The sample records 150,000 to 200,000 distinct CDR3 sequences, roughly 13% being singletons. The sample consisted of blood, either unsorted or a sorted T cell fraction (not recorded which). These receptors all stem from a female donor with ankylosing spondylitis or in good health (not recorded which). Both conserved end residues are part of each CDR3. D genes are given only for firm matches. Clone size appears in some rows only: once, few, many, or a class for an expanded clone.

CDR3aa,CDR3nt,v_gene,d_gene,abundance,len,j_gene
CASSPTKGGEQFF,TGTGCCAGCAGCCCTACTAAGGGGGGGGAGCAGTTCTTC,TRBV7-3,-,few,13,TRBJ2-1
CASSLRGKGNQPQHF,TGTGCCAGCAGTTTACGAGGGAAGGGCAATCAGCCCCAGCATTTT,TRBV28,-,many,15,TRBJ1-5
CASSLRRLAGGPTGELFF,TGTGCCAGCAGTTTAAGGCGACTAGCGGGAGGGCCGACCGGGGAGCTGTTTTTT,TRBV27,TRBD2,few,18,TRBJ2-2
CATSDPGTDRYGYTF,TGTGCCACCAGCGACCCCGGGACAGATCGCTATGGCTACACCTTC,TRBV24-1,TRBD1,many,15,TRBJ1-2
CASTIGTSGSDEYF,TGTGCCAGCACCATCGGGACTAGCGGCTCAGACGAGTACTTC,TRBV12-3/TRBV12-4,TRBD2,many,14,TRBJ2-7
CASSRRQQGYTEAFF,TGTGCCAGCAGCCGCAGACAACAGGGGTACACTGAAGCTTTCTTT,TRBV6-1,TRBD1,few,15,TRBJ1-1
CASSSGTENYGYTF,TGTGCCAGCAGCTCTGGGACCGAGAACTATGGCTACACCTTC,TRBV7-2,-,many,14,TRBJ1-2
CASSPAATGGQTGELFF,TGTGCCAGCTCACCCGCGGCGACGGGAGGGCAAACCGGGGAGCTGTTTTTT,TRBV18,TRBD2,many,17,TRBJ2-2
CASSSQSMNTEAFF,TGTGCCAGCAGCTCGCAGTCAATGAACACTGAAGCTTTCTTT,TRBV5-5,-,many,14,TRBJ1-1
CASSLIQDWRNSPLHF,TGTGCCAGCAGTTTAATCCAGGACTGGCGTAATTCACCCCTCCACTTT,TRBV27,-,many,16,TRBJ1-6
CSATVTSTGNTIYF,TGCAGTGCTACCGTGACCAGTACGGGAAACACCATATATTTT,TRBV20-1,-,many,14,TRBJ1-3
CASSLAVVAGLYQETQYF,TGTGCCAGCAGCTTGGCCGTTGTAGCGGGATTGTACCAAGAGACCCAGTACTTC,TRBV5-5,TRBD2,-,18,TRBJ2-5
CSANIHREGSNQPQHF,TGCAGCGCTAACATCCACAGGGAGGGTAGCAATCAGCCCCAGCATTTT,TRBV20-1,-,-,16,TRBJ1-5
CASSPLMTSQETQYF,TGTGCCAGCTCACCACTAATGACTAGCCAAGAGACCCAGTACTTC,TRBV18,-,many,15,TRBJ2-5
CASRFRQGGNQPQHF,TGTGCCAGCAGATTCCGACAGGGGGGGAATCAGCCCCAGCATTTT,TRBV28,TRBD1,many,15,TRBJ1-5
CASSSYRGPTEQFF,TGTGCCAGCAGCTCCTATCGTGGGCCCACCGAGCAGTTCTTC,TRBV7-8,-,once,14,TRBJ2-1
CASSFEGRETQYF,TGTGCCAGCAGCTTTGAGGGGCGAGAGACCCAGTACTTC,TRBV7-8,-,few,13,TRBJ2-5
CASSSGTSGIYEQYF,TGCGCCAGCAGCAGTGGGACTAGCGGGATCTACGAGCAGTACTTC,TRBV5-1,TRBD2,many,15,TRBJ2-7
CASSLNSGSYNEQFF,TGTGCCAGCAGCTTAAATAGCGGCTCCTACAATGAGCAGTTCTTC,TRBV7-2,-,many,15,TRBJ2-1
CSGRLAGGRNEQFF,TGCAGCGGGAGACTAGCGGGAGGGCGCAATGAGCAGTTCTTC,TRBV29-1,TRBD2,-,14,TRBJ2-1
CSARGQGGAQPQHF,TGCAGTGCTAGGGGACAGGGGGGAGCTCAGCCCCAGCATTTT,TRBV20-1,TRBD1,many,14,TRBJ1-5
CASSRRQGGGYTF,TGTGCCAGCAGCAGACGACAGGGAGGAGGCTACACCTTC,TRBV7-2,TRBD1,many,13,TRBJ1-2
CASDEQQIYNEQFF,TGTGCCAGCGATGAACAGCAAATCTACAATGAGCAGTTCTTC,TRBV19,-,few,14,TRBJ2-1
CSVVGGGSHTEAFF,TGCAGCGTTGTAGGCGGGGGATCGCACACTGAAGCTTTCTTT,TRBV29-1,-,many,14,TRBJ1-1
CASSEQGFEGYTF,TGTGCCAGCAGCGAACAGGGTTTCGAGGGCTACACCTTC,TRBV7-6,-,many,13,TRBJ1-2
CASSFMQGTDTQYF,TGTGCCAGCAGCTTTATGCAGGGTACAGATACGCAGTATTTT,TRBV11-2,-,many,14,TRBJ2-3